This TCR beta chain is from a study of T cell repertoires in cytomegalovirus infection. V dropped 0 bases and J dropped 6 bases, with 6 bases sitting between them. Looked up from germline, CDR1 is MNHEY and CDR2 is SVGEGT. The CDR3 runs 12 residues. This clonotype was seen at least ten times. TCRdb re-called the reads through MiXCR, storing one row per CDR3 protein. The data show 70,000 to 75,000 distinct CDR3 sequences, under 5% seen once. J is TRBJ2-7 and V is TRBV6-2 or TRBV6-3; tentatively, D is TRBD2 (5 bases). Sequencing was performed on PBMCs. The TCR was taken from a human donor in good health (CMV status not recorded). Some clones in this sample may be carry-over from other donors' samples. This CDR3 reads CASSYSGGEQYF. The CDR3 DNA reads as TGTGCCAGCAGTTACTCTGGAGGCGAGCAGTACTTC.